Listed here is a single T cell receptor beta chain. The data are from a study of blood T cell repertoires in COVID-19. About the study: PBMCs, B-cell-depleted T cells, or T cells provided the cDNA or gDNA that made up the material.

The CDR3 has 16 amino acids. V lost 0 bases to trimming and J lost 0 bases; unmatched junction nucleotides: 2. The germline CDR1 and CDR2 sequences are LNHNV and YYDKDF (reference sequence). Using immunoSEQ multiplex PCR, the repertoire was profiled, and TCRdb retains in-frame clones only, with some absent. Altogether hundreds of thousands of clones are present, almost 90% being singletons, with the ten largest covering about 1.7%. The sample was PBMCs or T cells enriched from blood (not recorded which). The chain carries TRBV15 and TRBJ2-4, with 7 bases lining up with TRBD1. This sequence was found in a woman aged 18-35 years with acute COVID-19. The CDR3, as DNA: TGTGCCACCAGCAGAGATACAGGGGCAGCCAAAAACATTCAGTACTTC. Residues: CATSRDTGAAKNIQYF. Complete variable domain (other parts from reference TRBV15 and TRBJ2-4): DAMVIQNPRYQVTQFGKPVTLSCSQTLNHNVMYWYQQKSSQAPKLLFHYYDKDFNNEADTPDNFQSRRPNTSFCFLDIRSPGLGDTAMYLCATSRDTGAAKNIQYFGAGTRLSVL.